The 4 T cell receptor beta chains given below trace back to one sample, sequenced in a study of human T cells and chemical hapten exposure. TCRdb re-analysed the RACE reads in MiXCR, keeping a single row per CDR3 protein. The sample has around 300,000 distinct CDR3 sequences, under 8% seen once. The time point is: patch test 1, 2 weeks after DPC sensitization. As to treatment: therapeutic diphenylcyclopropenone sensitization with weekly scalp DPC. The sequencing here drew on whole blood, taken in connection with sensitization to the hapten diphenylcyclopropenone (DPC). These receptors all come from a woman between 18 and 29 years old with alopecia areata. Some clones in this sample may be carry-over from other donors' samples.

This clonotype appeared a few times. V usage is TRBV6-5 and J usage is TRBJ2-7; perhaps TRBD2 as D (6 bases). CDR1 is MNHEY, CDR2 SVGAGI, per germline. V gave up 6 bases and J gave up 3 bases, with 15 bases separating them. This CDR3 spans 14 amino acids. The CDR3 DNA reads TGTGCCAGCAGGGCTGGGACTTCTTTCTACGAGCAGTACTTC. This sequence encodes CASRAGTSFYEQYF.

The J gene is TRBJ1-3, the V gene TRBV7-9; 8 nucleotides agree with TRBD1. This CDR3 contains 15 residues. Germline V gene data show CDR1 as SEHNR and CDR2 as FQNEAQ (reference sequence). Germline trimming cut 6 bases from V and 2 bases from J; bases unmatched to any gene: 6. CDR3 in amino acids: CASRSTGEPGNTIYF. CDR3 nucleotide sequence: TGTGCCAGCAGGTCGACAGGGGAACCTGGAAACACCATATATTTT.

In its sample, this clonotype was seen many times. The J gene is TRBJ2-1, the V gene TRBV3-1, with TRBD1 matching 8 bases. The trim removed 3 bases at V and 14 bases at J, leaving 3 bases unmatched. The CDR3 extends over 11 amino acids. Germline CDR1 reads LGHDT; CDR2 reads YNNKEL (reference sequence). The CDR3 is CASSHRTGKFF. In DNA, the CDR3 is TGTGCCAGCAGCCATCGGACAGGGAAGTTCTTC.

This clonotype has just a few counts. The CDR3 loop reads CASSLYRGAEAFF. CDR3 DNA sequence: TGTGCCAGCAGCTTATACAGGGGGGCTGAAGCTTTCTTT. The rearrangement links TRBV7-3 to TRBJ1-1; TRBD1 matches at 8 bases. J lost 6 bases, V lost 2 bases, and 2 bases had no gene match. The CDR3 has 13 amino acids. CDR1 and CDR2 from the germline V gene are SGHTA and FQGTGA.